The 5 T cell receptor beta chains presented below share a single source sample, sequenced in a study of blood T cells in healthy people across ages. Using a J-beta primer mix together with a sample-barcoded 5' primer, a second PCR was run for 7 to 11 cycles. TCRdb re-called the 5' RACE reads through MiXCR, storing one row per CDR3 protein. Of hundreds of thousands of distinct CDR3 sequences listed, around 50% are singletons. The sample comprised blood. The source of these receptors is a man older than 75 in good health.

The gene calls are TRBV6-2 or TRBV6-3 and TRBJ2-3; TRBD1 might be the D (6 bases). V lost 2 bases and J 1 base, leaving 13 bases between the germline ends. From germline, CDR1 is MNHEY and CDR2 SVGEGT. The CDR3 is 16 residues long. The CDR3 spells CASSYPTGPGTDTQYF. In nucleotides, the CDR3 is TGTGCCAGCAGTTACCCGACAGGTCCGGGCACAGATACGCAGTATTTT.

This sequence joins TRBV30 and TRBJ2-7, with D perhaps matching TRBD1 (6 bases). V lost 2 bases and J lost 3, with 11 bases in between. The V gene's germline CDR1 is GTSNPN and CDR2 SVGIG (reference sequence). The CDR3 consists of 13 residues. The CDR3 DNA is TGTGCCTGGAGTACAGGGATTATCTACGAGCAGTACTTC. Protein sequence: CAWSTGIIYEQYF.

This clonotype has just a few counts. The genes are TRBV9 and TRBJ2-1; TRBD2 aligns across 7 bases. The CDR3 has 16 residues. The junction had 12 bases not matched to a gene; V was cut back by 3 bases and J by 6 bases. Germline loops: CDR1 SGDLS, CDR2 YYNGEE. The CDR3 DNA reads TGTGCCAGCAGCGCCCACCGCCTTGGGGAGGGCAATGAGCAGTTCTTC. Its protein product is CASSAHRLGEGNEQFF. The full variable domain, rest sourced from reference TRBV9 and TRBJ2-1, is DSGVTQTPKHLITATGQRVTLRCSPRSGDLSVYWYQQSLDQGLQFLIQYYNGEERAKGNILERFSAQQFPDLHSELNLSSLELGDSALYFCASSAHRLGEGNEQFFGPGTRLTVL.

The chain links TRBV12-3 or TRBV12-4 to TRBJ2-7; D gene unclear. CDR3 length: 11 residues. V gave up 8 bases and J gave up 2 bases, with 7 bases separating them. CDR3 amino acids: CASAAAYEQYF. In DNA, the CDR3 is TGTGCCAGCGCGGCGGCCTACGAGCAGTACTTC.

This clonotype was found many times. The CDR3 nucleotides read TGCAGTGCTATTAATCCAGCTTCATTTGAAAAACTGTTTTTT. Protein: CSAINPASFEKLFF. The chain links TRBV20-1 to TRBJ1-4; D gene unclear. This CDR3 comprises 14 residues. V lost 4 bases to trimming and J lost 7 bases, with 16 bases between them. The germline CDR1 and CDR2 sequences are DFQATT and SNEGSKA (reference sequence).